This T cell receptor beta chain was recorded in a study of T cell responses to AZD1222 COVID-19 vaccine. Study in general: The study pooled second doses at about 4 or about 12 weeks.

The table came from immunoSEQ multiplex PCR; TCRdb's copy has only in-frame clones and leaves some out. The repertoire consists of 85,000 to 90,000 clones, with about nine tenths occurring once and the leading ten covering around 2%. V was cut by 2 bases and J by 2 bases, with 7 bases left in between. The CDR3 extends over 13 amino acids. A word on this clone: The antigen remains undetermined.

Study outcomes and limitations: Two doses of AZD1222 preceded a rise in Spike-specific TCR breadth and depth.

The chain has TRBV12-3 or TRBV12-4 and TRBJ2-7, with D hard to call. The sample consisted of peripheral blood, taken on day 0 of AZD1222 vaccination. This TCR was recovered from an adult in good health. CDR3 protein: CASSLFPTYEQYF. The DNA for the CDR3 is TGTGCCAGCAGTTTATTTCCGACCTACGAGCAGTACTTC.